A single sample is the source of the 10 T cell receptor beta chains below, sequenced in a study of blood T cell repertoires in COVID-19. Repertoires were generated with immunoSEQ multiplex PCR, while TCRdb's copy carries only in-frame clones and drops some. Of more than 60,000 clones in the sample, around 85% are singletons; the top ten hold about 4.4%. The source material was peripheral blood. These receptors all stem from a man aged 50 to 59 with active COVID-19.

CDR3 coding DNA: TGTGCCAGCAGCCAACGGACAGAAGGGCCCAATCAGCCCCAGCATTTT. This translates into CASSQRTEGPNQPQHF. The chain couples TRBV4-2 to TRBJ1-5; D may be TRBD1 (6 bases). Germline lookup yields CDR1 LGHNA and CDR2 YNFKEQ. The V gene lost 2 bases and the J gene lost 3 bases, with 14 bases spanning the gap. The CDR3 sequence is 16 residues long.

The chain joins TRBV10-3 to TRBJ1-2; no reliable D call. V dropped 2 bases and J dropped 3 bases, with 7 bases sitting between them. This CDR3 has 13 amino acids. In germline, CDR1 is ENHRY, CDR2 SYGVKD. CDR3 loop: CAISEGGYYGYTF. In DNA form, the CDR3 reads TGTGCCATCAGTGAGGGAGGTTACTATGGCTACACCTTC.

The V and J genes are TRBV7-3 and TRBJ2-3, with a tentative D call TRBD2 (6 bases). The CDR3 consists of 15 residues. Per the germline V gene, CDR1 is SGHTA and CDR2 is FQGTGA. The V gene lost 5 bases and the J gene lost 2 bases, with 14 bases spanning the gap. The CDR3 loop is CASSRDGLYTDTQYF. The CDR3 coding sequence is TGTGCCAGCAGCCGGGACGGACTATACACAGATACGCAGTATTTT.

This clone occurred once. The V call is TRBV2, the J call TRBJ2-2; D might be TRBD2 (5 bases). V was clipped by 11 bases and J by 0 bases, with 13 bases between them. The CDR3 runs to 14 residues. The germline V gene encodes CDR1 SNHLY and CDR2 FYNNEI. The CDR3 DNA follows: TGTGCCGGGAGACGGAATACGAACACCGGGGAGCTGTTTTTT. This sequence encodes CAGRRNTNTGELFF.

The chain recombines TRBV18 with TRBJ1-5, with 9 bases matching TRBD1. The CDR3 has 17 residues. From germline, CDR1 is KGHSH and CDR2 LQKENI. V lost 3 bases and J lost 4; bases outside the gene matches: 10. The CDR3 loop is CASSPGTGKGMNQPQHF. The CDR3 DNA follows: TGTGCCAGCTCACCCGGGACAGGGAAGGGGATGAATCAGCCCCAGCATTTT.

This clone was seen a handful of times. This chain uses TRBV19 with TRBJ2-5, with D hard to call. The V end lost 3 bases, the J end lost 8 bases, and 10 bases lay between the germline ends. Per the germline V gene, CDR1 is LNHDA and CDR2 is SQIVND (reference sequence). This CDR3 has 12 amino acids. The CDR3 DNA reads as TGTGCCAGTAGTATTGACGGAGATACCCAGTACTTC. Protein product: CASSIDGDTQYF. Together with reference TRBV19 and TRBJ2-5, the CDR3 gives the full variable domain: DGGITQSPKYLFRKEGQNVTLSCEQNLNHDAMYWYRQDPGQGLRLIYYSQIVNDFQKGDIAEGYSVSREKKESFPLTVTSAQKNPTAFYLCASSIDGDTQYFGPGTRLLVL.

This clone showed up just once. CDR3 protein: CASSVDRGLGTDTQYF. The CDR3 nucleotides are TGTGCCAGCAGTGTGGACAGGGGGCTGGGCACAGATACGCAGTATTTT. The rearrangement uses TRBV5-4 and TRBJ2-3; 11 bases fit TRBD1. Germline CDR1 and CDR2: SGHNT and YYREEE (reference sequence). The CDR3 length is 16 residues. Germline trimming cut 5 bases from V and 1 base from J; bases unmatched to any gene: 6.

The chain recombines TRBV4-1 with TRBJ1-2, with D possibly matching TRBD1 (6 bases). The CDR3 covers 16 residues. Deletions cut 1 base from V and 13 bases from J, with 25 bases between. Germline assignment: CDR1 MGHRA and CDR2 YSYEKL. The DNA of the CDR3 is TGCGCCAGCAGCCAAGCCGGGGACACAGCGGCTCCTGGGTTCACCTTC. Amino acids: CASSQAGDTAAPGFTF.

This chain joins TRBV7-2 and TRBJ1-2, with 7 positions matching TRBD1. The CDR3 runs 12 residues. Germline CDR1 and CDR2: SGHTA and FQGNSA. J was trimmed by 10 bases and V by 1 base; bases with no gene match: 3. Written as DNA, the CDR3 is TGTGCCAGCAGCTTAGGGACAGGTCCCTACACCTTC. It codes for CASSLGTGPYTF. Full variable domain (outside the CDR3, taken from reference TRBV7-2 and TRBJ1-2): GAGVSQSPSNKVTEKGKDVELRCDPISGHTALYWYRQSLGQGLEFLIYFQGNSAPDKSGLPSDRFSAERTGGSVSTLTIQRTQQEDSAVYLCASSLGTGPYTFGSGTRLTVV.

The rearrangement uses TRBV11-2 and TRBJ2-7; tentative D call: TRBD1 (6 bases). Deletions cut 0 bases from V and 2 bases from J, with 14 bases between. This CDR3 contains 16 residues. Germline CDR1 SGHAT, CDR2 FQNNGV. CDR3 sequence reads: CASSLETTGATYEQYF. In DNA form, the CDR3 reads TGTGCCAGCAGCTTAGAGACGACAGGTGCCACCTACGAGCAGTACTTC.